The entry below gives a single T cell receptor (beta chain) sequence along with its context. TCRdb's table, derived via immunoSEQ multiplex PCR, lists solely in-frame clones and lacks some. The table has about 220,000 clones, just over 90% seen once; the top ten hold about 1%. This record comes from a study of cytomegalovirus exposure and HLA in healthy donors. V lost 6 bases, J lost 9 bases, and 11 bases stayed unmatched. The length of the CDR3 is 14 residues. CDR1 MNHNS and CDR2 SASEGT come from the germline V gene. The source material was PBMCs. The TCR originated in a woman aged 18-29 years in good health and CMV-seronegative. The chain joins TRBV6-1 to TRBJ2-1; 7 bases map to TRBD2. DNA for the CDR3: TGTGCCAGCAGAGGTCGAGGACTAGAGATTGAGCAGTTCTTC. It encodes CASRGRGLEIEQFF.